The 10 T cell receptor beta chains in this list originate from one sample, sequenced in a study of blood T cell repertoires in COVID-19. Method: immunoSEQ multiplex PCR; TCRdb's copy keeps in-frame clones and lacks some. The table records 200,000 to 300,000 clones, around nine tenths of them present only once. Sequenced material: peripheral blood. All receptors derive from a man in his forties who had recovered from COVID-19.

The V gene is TRBV7-9, the J gene TRBJ2-7; D ambiguous. Per germline, CDR1 SEHNR and CDR2 FQNEAQ (reference sequence). This CDR3 is 14 amino acids long. Trimming removed 1 base at V and 0 bases at J, with 7 bases between. CDR3 sequence reads: CASSLDPSSYEQYF. The CDR3 region has the DNA TGTGCCAGCAGCTTAGATCCCAGCTCCTACGAGCAGTACTTC.

V gene TRBV29-1 combines with J gene TRBJ1-1, with no clear D. The CDR3 is 15 residues long. Germline V lookup: CDR1 SQVTM, CDR2 ANQGSEA. Between the trimmed V and J ends, which lost 4 bases and 3 bases, there was a span of 18 bases. CDR3 sequence: CSVARRLGRDTEAFF. The DNA for the CDR3 is TGCAGCGTTGCGCGGAGGCTCGGGAGAGACACTGAAGCTTTCTTT.

The chain carries TRBV5-4 and TRBJ2-3; possible D gene TRBD2, 7 bases. The germline V and J ends were trimmed by 4 bases and 8 bases, with 26 bases remaining between them. The CDR3 loop spans 17 amino acids. The germline gives CDR1 SGHNT, CDR2 YYREEE (reference sequence). The CDR3 region is CASSHQPGGGELSTQYF. The CDR3 DNA reads TGTGCCAGCAGCCATCAGCCGGGCGGGGGCGAGCTGTCTACGCAGTATTTT.

This chain joins TRBV6-6 and TRBJ1-1; D remains ambiguous. Per the germline V gene, CDR1 is MNHNY and CDR2 is SVGAGI (reference sequence). Trimming removed 0 bases at V and 8 bases at J, with 7 bases between. The CDR3 consists of 12 residues. CDR3 loop: CASSYSWPEAFF. CDR3 DNA sequence: TGTGCCAGCAGTTACTCCTGGCCAGAAGCTTTCTTT.

The chain combines TRBV19 with TRBJ2-2; weak D call: TRBD2 (6 bases). The CDR3 contains 15 residues. V dropped 4 bases and J dropped 0 bases, with 9 bases sitting between them. Germline V gives CDR1 LNHDA, CDR2 SQIVND (reference sequence). CDR3 in amino acids: CASSKRAANTGELFF. The CDR3 nucleotides are TGTGCCAGTAGTAAGCGGGCAGCGAACACCGGGGAGCTGTTTTTT.

The J gene is TRBJ2-7, the V gene TRBV5-1, with 12 bases fitting TRBD2. The J segment lost 3 bases and the V segment lost 4 bases, leaving 11 bases of the junction unmatched. This CDR3 comprises 17 residues. Per the germline V gene, CDR1 is SGHRS and CDR2 is YFSETQ. CDR3 region: CASSLRLAGGPGYEQYF. The CDR3 nucleotides are TGCGCCAGCAGCCTCCGTCTAGCGGGAGGGCCCGGCTACGAGCAGTACTTC. The whole variable domain, filled in from reference TRBV5-1 and TRBJ2-7, reads KAGVTQTPRYLIKTRGQQVTLSCSPISGHRSVSWYQQTPGQGLQFLFEYFSETQRNKGNFPGRFSGRQFSNSRSEMNVSTLELGDSALYLCASSLRLAGGPGYEQYFGPGTRLTVT.

The count of this clone is one. The V gene is TRBV3-1 (or the pseudogene TRBV3-2), the J gene TRBJ2-3, with TRBD2 identical over 10 bases. With 0 bases clipped from V and 2 bases from J, the junction kept 8 bases outside the gene matches. The CDR3 has 18 residues. CDR1 is LGHDT, CDR2 YNNKEL, per germline (reference sequence). Here the CDR3 reads CASSQESKLAGVTDTQYF. In DNA form, the CDR3 reads TGTGCCAGCAGCCAAGAATCCAAGCTAGCGGGAGTCACAGATACGCAGTATTTT.

This rearrangement joins TRBV6-2 or TRBV6-3 to TRBJ1-2; D call uncertain. V was cut by 6 bases and J by 2 bases, with 10 bases left in between. CDR1 is MNHEY and CDR2 is SVGEGT in the germline V gene. The CDR3 has 13 residues. CDR3 nucleotide sequence: TGTGCCAGCAGCCCATCGGGGAACTATGGCTACACCTTC. Protein product: CASSPSGNYGYTF.

The rearrangement joins TRBV5-1 to TRBJ1-2; D is uncertain. The V gene's germline CDR1 is SGHRS and CDR2 YFSETQ. The V and J ends lost 4 bases and 3 bases respectively, with 16 bases between them. The CDR3 consists of 15 residues. This chain's CDR3 is CASSQTTFADYGYTF. Written as DNA, the CDR3 is TGCGCCAGCAGCCAAACCACCTTTGCGGACTATGGCTACACCTTC.

The rearrangement links TRBV19 to TRBJ1-5; D unresolved. Trimming stripped 7 bases from V and 1 base from J, with 14 bases between. This CDR3 comprises 15 residues. Germline V gene data show CDR1 as LNHDA and CDR2 as SQIVND (reference sequence). The CDR3 DNA sequence: TGTGCCAGTACCCCTTCCGGGAGGAGCAATCAGCCCCAGCATTTT. Encoded protein: CASTPSGRSNQPQHF. Based on the CDR3 plus reference TRBV19 and TRBJ1-5, the full variable domain is DGGITQSPKYLFRKEGQNVTLSCEQNLNHDAMYWYRQDPGQGLRLIYYSQIVNDFQKGDIAEGYSVSREKKESFPLTVTSAQKNPTAFYLCASTPSGRSNQPQHFGDGTRLSIL.